This TCR beta chain is from a study of response to subunit inactivated influenza vaccine. CDR1 and CDR2 from the germline V gene are SNHLY and FYNNEI. This CDR3 is built from 13 residues. V was trimmed by 5 bases and J by 3 bases, leaving 10 bases between them. TCRdb re-called the RT-PCR reads with MiXCR, one entry per CDR3 protein. The table records roughly 540,000 distinct CDR3 sequences, around 21% of them present only once. The same sample was also used in a study of T cells expressing NK-cell markers. That report notes: Generation of TCR beta cDNA was performed by 5'RACE template switching incorporating UMIs. Anti-gamma-delta TCR antibody use in several experiments restricted sorting to alpha-beta TCR T cells.

The rearrangement uses TRBV2 and TRBJ2-5; D possibly matches TRBD1 or TRBD2 (5 bases each). This material consisted of CD4+ T cells sorted from PBMCs, taken roughly 12 days after vaccination. This clonotype originated in a man in his fifties or sixties who received an inactivated influenza vaccine. The CDR3 here is CASSTRGEETQYF. CDR3 DNA sequence: TGTGCCAGCAGTACAAGAGGGGAAGAGACCCAGTACTTC.